The sequence of this T cell receptor (beta chain) was determined in a study of T cells after posttransplantation cyclophosphamide. Peripheral blood was collected from the related graft donor on the marrow donation day. Turning to this clone: The germline gene is not matched at one end of the junction; a read error may be the cause.

Only in-frame clones appear in the TCRdb table, and some are missing; sequencing was by immunoSEQ multiplex PCR. The profile shows 25,000 to 30,000 clones, 80% to 90% of them singletons. CDR3 length: 15 amino acids. Germline-derived CDR1 and CDR2 are SSHAT and FNYEAQ (reference sequence). The genes are TRBV7-7 and TRBJ2-5, with D tentatively TRBD2 (7 bases). The specimen sequenced was PBMCs. The origin of this receptor is a man in his fifties. CDR3: CASSPSGVGGETQYF. The CDR3 bases are TGTGCTAGCAGCCCCAGCGGGGTAGGGGGGGAGACCCAGTACTTC.